This paragraph reports one TCR beta chain. These data are taken from a study of T cell responses to AZD1222 COVID-19 vaccine. Germline V gene sequence: CDR1 SGHTA, CDR2 FQGTGA. The V segment lost 1 base and the J segment 0 bases; nucleotides outside the gene matches: 7. The CDR3 consists of 17 residues. Produced via immunoSEQ multiplex PCR; TCRdb's table is partial and in-frame only. The data contain about 56,000 clones, approximately 80% of them seen just once; the ten biggest clones take up approximately 5%. V gene TRBV7-3 combines with J gene TRBJ2-3; 7 bases align to TRBD2. The TCR comes from an adult who received the AZD1222 COVID-19 vaccine. The sequencing used peripheral blood, collected 28 days after the second AZD1222 dose. CDR3 protein: CASSLSPSGLSTDTQYF. The CDR3 DNA sequence: TGTGCCAGCAGCTTAAGTCCTAGCGGCCTTAGCACAGATACGCAGTATTTT.